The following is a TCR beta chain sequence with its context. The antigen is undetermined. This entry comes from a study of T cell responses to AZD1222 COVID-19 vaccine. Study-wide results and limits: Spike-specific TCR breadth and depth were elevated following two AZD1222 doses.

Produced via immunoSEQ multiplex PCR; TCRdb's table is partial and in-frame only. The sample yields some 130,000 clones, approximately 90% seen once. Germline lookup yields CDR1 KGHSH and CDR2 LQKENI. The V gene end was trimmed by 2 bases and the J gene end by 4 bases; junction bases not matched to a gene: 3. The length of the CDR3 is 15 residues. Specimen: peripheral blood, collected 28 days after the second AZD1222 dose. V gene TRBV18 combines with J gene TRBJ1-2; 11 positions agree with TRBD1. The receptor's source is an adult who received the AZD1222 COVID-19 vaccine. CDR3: CASSPGQGASYGYTF. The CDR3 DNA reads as TGTGCCAGCTCACCAGGACAGGGGGCATCCTATGGCTACACCTTC.